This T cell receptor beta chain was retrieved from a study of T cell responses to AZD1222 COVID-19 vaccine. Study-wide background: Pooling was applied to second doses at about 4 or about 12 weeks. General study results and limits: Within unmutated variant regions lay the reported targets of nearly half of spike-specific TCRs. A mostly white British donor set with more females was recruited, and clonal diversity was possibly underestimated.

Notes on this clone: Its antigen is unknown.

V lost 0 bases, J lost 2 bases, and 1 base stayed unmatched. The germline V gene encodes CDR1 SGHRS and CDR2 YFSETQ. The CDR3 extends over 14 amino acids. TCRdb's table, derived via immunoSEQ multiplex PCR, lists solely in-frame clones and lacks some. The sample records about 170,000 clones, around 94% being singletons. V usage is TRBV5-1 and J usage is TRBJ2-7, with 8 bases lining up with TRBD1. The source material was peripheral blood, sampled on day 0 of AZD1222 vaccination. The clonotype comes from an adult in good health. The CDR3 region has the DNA TGCGCCAGCAGCTTGGGGGACAGGCCCTACGAGCAGTACTTC. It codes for CASSLGDRPYEQYF. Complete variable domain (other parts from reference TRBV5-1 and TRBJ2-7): KAGVTQTPRYLIKTRGQQVTLSCSPISGHRSVSWYQQTPGQGLQFLFEYFSETQRNKGNFPGRFSGRQFSNSRSEMNVSTLELGDSALYLCASSLGDRPYEQYFGPGTRLTVT.